This record concerns one T cell receptor beta chain sequence. Its matching antigen is unknown. This entry comes from a study of radiation and T cells in renal cell carcinoma. Clones were sequenced by immunoSEQ multiplex PCR, and TCRdb holds only the in-frame ones, with some missing. In the table there are 120,000 to 150,000 clones, roughly 90% of which are singletons. Study results and limitations: No pretreatment tumor biopsies were available for baseline clonotypes.

Time point of the sample: blood 4 weeks post-SBRT, at nephrectomy. The treatment denotes: 15 Gy SBRT to primary tumor, nephrectomy 4 weeks later. The input for sequencing was blood, taken from a patient whose treatment included radiotherapy and nephrectomy. This clonotype originated in a woman aged 45 to 65 with renal cell carcinoma.

The CDR3 bases are TGTGCCAGCAGCGTAGCTGTCGGCAGGGCGTACGAGCAGTACTTC. It codes for CASSVAVGRAYEQYF. The rearrangement links TRBV9 to TRBJ2-7, with D perhaps matching TRBD1 (5 bases). Deletions cut 0 bases from V and 4 bases from J, with 14 bases between. The CDR3 sequence is 15 residues long. Germline CDR1 SGDLS, CDR2 YYNGEE.